This passage covers 27 T cell receptor beta chains from one sample sequenced in a study of cytomegalovirus exposure and HLA in healthy donors. 13 Jbeta primers and 60 Vbeta primers were used for the PCR. Sequencing used immunoSEQ multiplex PCR; TCRdb keeps in-frame clones, though not all of them. The sample shows around 91,000 clones, around four fifths of them seen only once. Specimen: PBMCs. The receptors were gathered from a male donor in good health and CMV-seropositive.

V and J are TRBV7-3 and TRBJ2-1; possible D gene TRBD2, 6 bases. The V end was cut by 2 bases, the J end by 1 base, with 9 bases between. CDR3 size: 15 residues. Germline V gene data show CDR1 as SGHTA and CDR2 as FQGTGA. The CDR3 DNA sequence: TGTGCCAGCAGCTTAGACGGGGGTTCCTACAATGAGCAGTTCTTC. It is translated as CASSLDGGSYNEQFF.

CDR3 in DNA: TGCGCCAGCAGCCAAGATATTCGGGGGGCATACTATGGCTACACCTTC. This codes for CASSQDIRGAYYGYTF. The rearrangement links TRBV4-1 to TRBJ1-2; D possibly corresponds to TRBD1 (6 bases). This CDR3 is built from 16 residues. The germline V gene has CDR1 MGHRA and CDR2 YSYEKL. Trimming took 0 bases from V and 3 from J, leaving 14 bases between them.

This chain joins TRBV27 and TRBJ1-1; maybe TRBD1 (6 bases). V was clipped by 8 bases and J by 1 base, with 11 bases between them. This CDR3 has 13 residues. Germline V gene sequence: CDR1 MNHEY, CDR2 SMNVEV (reference sequence). CDR3 region: CASESRGNTEAFF. CDR3 coding DNA: TGTGCCAGCGAGAGCAGGGGGAACACTGAAGCTTTCTTT.

CDR3 DNA: TGTGCCAGCAGTCCTAGTACAGGGGGCCTTTTGAACACTGAAGCTTTCTTT. Translating it yields CASSPSTGGLLNTEAFF. The rearrangement links TRBV28 to TRBJ1-1, with 9 bases aligning to TRBD1. This CDR3 spans 17 amino acids. Germline CDR1 is MDHEN and CDR2 is SYDVKM. V lost 5 bases, J lost 0 bases, and 10 bases stayed unmatched.

In this sample, this clone turned up once. This chain uses TRBV18 with TRBJ1-2; tentatively, D is TRBD1 (5 bases). Per germline, CDR1 KGHSH and CDR2 LQKENI. Trimming stripped 5 bases from V and 5 bases from J, with 15 bases between. The CDR3 is 14 residues long. CDR3 loop: CASSDTGTPYGYTF. In nucleotides, the CDR3 is TGTGCCAGCTCAGACACGGGGACTCCGTATGGCTACACCTTC.

The genes are TRBV5-4 and TRBJ1-1, with TRBD1 matching 7 bases. CDR3 size: 11 residues. Looked up from germline, CDR1 is SGHNT and CDR2 is YYREEE (reference sequence). V was clipped by 4 bases and J by 11 bases; unmatched bases: 5. The CDR3 is CASSAGQRAFF. DNA of the CDR3: TGTGCCAGCAGCGCGGGACAGAGGGCTTTCTTT.

This clone was recorded only once. CDR3 in amino acids: CASSGVTGARSEQFF. The CDR3 nucleotides are TGTGCCAGCAGTGGGGTAACAGGGGCAAGGAGTGAGCAGTTCTTC. The chain joins TRBV6-4 to TRBJ2-1; TRBD1 aligns across 7 bases. Germline V gene lookup returns CDR1 MRHNA and CDR2 SNTAGT. The CDR3 consists of 15 residues. V was pared by 4 bases and J by 9 bases, with 12 bases of the junction left unmatched.

This clone has only a few counts. This chain connects TRBV27 to TRBJ2-7; the match to TRBD1 covers 8 bases. The CDR3 runs to 15 residues. Trimming took 5 bases from V and 0 from J; bases not matched to a gene: 6. Germline V gene lookup returns CDR1 MNHEY and CDR2 SMNVEV (reference sequence). This CDR3 is CASSLQGQDSYEQYF. DNA of the CDR3: TGTGCCAGCAGTCTCCAGGGACAGGACTCCTACGAGCAGTACTTC.

The rearrangement uses TRBV5-1 and TRBJ2-1; TRBD2 is a possible D gene (6 bases). Germline V gene data show CDR1 as SGHRS and CDR2 as YFSETQ. The V end lost 2 bases, the J end lost 0 bases, and 12 bases lay between the germline ends. CDR3 length equals 16 residues. The CDR3 sequence: CASSLGGASSYNEQFF. In DNA, the CDR3 is TGCGCCAGCAGCTTAGGCGGGGCTTCCTCCTACAATGAGCAGTTCTTC.

CDR3 sequence reads: CAISGAGGGEETQYF. CDR3 DNA sequence: TGTGCCATCAGCGGAGCGGGGGGGGGTGAAGAGACCCAGTACTTC. This sequence joins TRBV10-3 and TRBJ2-5; 10 bases map to TRBD2. The CDR3 spans 15 residues. V shed 6 bases and J 3 bases; nucleotides not matched to a gene: 7. Looked up from germline, CDR1 is ENHRY and CDR2 is SYGVKD.

The rearrangement joins TRBV5-5 to TRBJ1-2; tentatively, D is TRBD1 (5 bases). Trimming left V 4 bases short and J 4 bases short, with 11 bases between. The V gene's germline CDR1 is SGHKS and CDR2 YYEKEE (reference sequence). The CDR3 has 13 residues. Here the CDR3 reads CASSLGEGYGYTF. CDR3 in DNA: TGTGCCAGCAGCCTGGGGGAGGGCTATGGCTACACCTTC.

This clone was seen more than once but under ten times. The rearrangement uses TRBV6-1 and TRBJ1-1, with D perhaps TRBD1 (6 bases). Germline values: CDR1 MNHNS, CDR2 SASEGT. There are 14 residues in the CDR3. With 6 bases removed from V and 8 bases from J, the gap between germline ends came to 19 bases. This CDR3 is CASRTGQSGSEAFF. DNA of the CDR3: TGTGCCAGCAGAACAGGACAGTCAGGATCCGAAGCTTTCTTT.

The chain joins TRBV11-2 to TRBJ2-1; D may be TRBD1 (5 bases). This CDR3 spans 15 amino acids. V lost 8 bases and J lost 5, with 19 bases in between. Germline V gives CDR1 SGHAT, CDR2 FQNNGV. The CDR3 DNA follows: TGTGCCAGCTCCTTTAGGGGCCACGGCAACAATGAGCAGTTCTTC. This encodes CASSFRGHGNNEQFF.

The chain employs TRBV2 and TRBJ1-1; tentatively, D is TRBD1 (5 bases). Germline values: CDR1 SNHLY, CDR2 FYNNEI. The CDR3 covers 15 residues. Trimming pared 5 bases from V and 0 bases from J, leaving 13 bases between. The CDR3 nucleotides are TGTGCCAGCAGTTTACAGGAGCCCATGAACACTGAAGCTTTCTTT. This gives the protein CASSLQEPMNTEAFF.

This clone occurred a few times. The chain carries TRBV7-6 and TRBJ2-7; D remains unclear. The germline V and J ends were trimmed by 0 bases and 3 bases, with 6 bases remaining between them. The CDR3 length is 13 residues. Germline V gene sequence: CDR1 SGHVS, CDR2 FNYEAQ. The CDR3 bases are TGTGCCAGCAGCTTAGCAACTAACTACGAGCAGTACTTC. Translated: CASSLATNYEQYF. Using reference TRBV7-6 and TRBJ2-7 for the parts outside the CDR3, the full variable domain is GAGVSQSPRYKVTKRGQDVALRCDPISGHVSLYWYRQALGQGPEFLTYFNYEAQQDKSGLPNDRFSAERPEGSISTLTIQRTEQRDSAMYRCASSLATNYEQYFGPGTRLTVT.

The CDR3 DNA sequence: TGCGCCAGCAGCCTCCCCGGGGCCTACGAGCAGTACTTC. Protein product: CASSLPGAYEQYF. This chain uses TRBV5-1 with TRBJ2-7; a possible D gene is TRBD2 (5 bases). The ends were cut back, 4 bases at V and 2 bases at J, with 10 bases in the middle. The CDR3 runs 13 residues. Germline V gene sequence: CDR1 SGHRS, CDR2 YFSETQ. The complete variable domain, with remaining parts taken from reference TRBV5-1 and TRBJ2-7, reads KAGVTQTPRYLIKTRGQQVTLSCSPISGHRSVSWYQQTPGQGLQFLFEYFSETQRNKGNFPGRFSGRQFSNSRSEMNVSTLELGDSALYLCASSLPGAYEQYFGPGTRLTVT.

The chain is built from TRBV29-1 and TRBJ1-5, with 7 bases that match TRBD1. J lost 5 bases, V lost 5 bases, and 6 bases had no gene match. CDR1 and CDR2 (germline): SQVTM, ANQGSEA. The CDR3 totals 13 residues. In DNA, the CDR3 is TGCAGCGTTCGACAGGGAAAGGATCAGCCCCAGCATTTT. It is translated as CSVRQGKDQPQHF.

This chain connects TRBV27 to TRBJ1-6; perhaps TRBD1 as D (6 bases). Trimming pared 2 bases from V and 7 bases from J, leaving 9 bases between. The CDR3 contains 14 residues. Germline V lookup: CDR1 MNHEY, CDR2 SMNVEV (reference sequence). The CDR3 region is CASSLVRGNSPLHF. As DNA, the CDR3 is TGTGCCAGCAGTTTAGTCAGGGGCAATTCACCCCTCCACTTT.

The chain carries TRBV5-4 and TRBJ2-7; D might be TRBD1 (5 bases). Germline lookup yields CDR1 SGHNT and CDR2 YYREEE (reference sequence). Trimming stripped 0 bases from V and 7 bases from J, with 14 bases between. The CDR3 consists of 14 residues. CDR3 DNA sequence: TGTGCCAGCAGCTTGGATTTAGGGGCCCTGGAGCAGTACTTC. This gives the protein CASSLDLGALEQYF.

V and J are TRBV7-9 and TRBJ2-1, with 8 bases identical to TRBD2. The germline gives CDR1 SEHNR, CDR2 FQNEAQ (reference sequence). The CDR3 sequence is 17 residues long. Trimming at V came to 4 bases and at J to 4 bases, leaving 12 bases not matched to a gene. CDR3 bases: TGTGCCAGCAGCTCTCCCGATGAGCGGGGGACTTACAATGAGCAGTTCTTC. Translated: CASSSPDERGTYNEQFF.

The J gene is TRBJ2-6, the V gene TRBV5-1; TRBD1 might be the D (6 bases). Germline CDR1 and CDR2: SGHRS and YFSETQ. This CDR3 contains 20 residues. Trimming left V 3 bases short and J 1 base short, with 23 bases between. The CDR3 is CASSSHRVAVGISGANVLTF. The CDR3, as DNA: TGCGCCAGCAGCTCCCACAGGGTCGCTGTGGGTATATCTGGGGCCAACGTCCTGACTTTC.

The chain recombines TRBV2 with TRBJ2-5; 9 bases are a match to TRBD2. J lost 0 bases, V lost 2 bases, and 4 bases had no gene match. The CDR3 length is 16 residues. The germline CDR1 and CDR2 sequences are SNHLY and FYNNEI. In nucleotides, the CDR3 is TGTGCCAGCAGTGAAACCCTAGCGGGAAACCAAGAGACCCAGTACTTC. This codes for CASSETLAGNQETQYF. Full variable domain (remainder filled in from reference TRBV2 and TRBJ2-5): EPEVTQTPSHQVTQMGQEVILRCVPISNHLYFYWYRQILGQKVEFLVSFYNNEISEKSEIFDDQFSVERPDGSNFTLKIRSTKLEDSAMYFCASSETLAGNQETQYFGPGTRLLVL.

The chain carries TRBV28 and TRBJ2-1, with unresolved D. CDR1 MDHEN and CDR2 SYDVKM come from the germline V gene. With 9 bases removed from V and 7 bases from J, the gap between germline ends came to 13 bases. This CDR3 has 12 amino acids. CDR3 residues: CASSILRNEQFF. The DNA for the CDR3 is TGTGCCAGTTCTATCCTCCGGAATGAGCAGTTCTTC.

The chain joins TRBV15 to TRBJ1-1, with TRBD1 identical over 9 bases. V lost 1 base, J lost 6 bases, and 6 bases stayed unmatched. The CDR3 length is 15 residues. Germline-derived CDR1 and CDR2 are LNHNV and YYDKDF (reference sequence). The CDR3 DNA is TGTGCCACCAGCAGAGGGGGGACAGGGAGTCCTGAAGCTTTCTTT. Its protein is CATSRGGTGSPEAFF.

The chain employs TRBV7-6 and TRBJ2-5, with D perhaps matching TRBD2 (6 bases). The CDR3 runs to 17 residues. CDR1 and CDR2 from the germline V gene are SGHVS and FNYEAQ. Trimming left V 0 bases short and J 5 bases short, with 19 bases between. The DNA for the CDR3 is TGTGCCAGCAGCTTAGCGTCGGGTGGAGGGGCTTGGGAGACCCAGTACTTC. As protein: CASSLASGGGAWETQYF.

This clone occurred a few times. The chain uses TRBV2 and TRBJ1-2; 11 nucleotides match TRBD1. Germline V CDR1 and CDR2: SNHLY, FYNNEI. Germline trimming cut 4 bases from V and 8 bases from J; bases unmatched to any gene: 6. There are 14 residues in the CDR3. The CDR3 spells CASSGDRGRDGYTF. The CDR3 coding sequence is TGTGCCAGCAGTGGGGACAGGGGGAGGGACGGCTACACCTTC.

The chain has TRBV2 and TRBJ1-2; no reliable D call. Germline V gene lookup returns CDR1 SNHLY and CDR2 FYNNEI. Trimming stripped 2 bases from V and 3 bases from J, with 7 bases between. This CDR3 comprises 13 residues. The CDR3 region is CASSERRDYGYTF. CDR3 nucleotides: TGTGCCAGCAGTGAAAGGCGGGACTATGGCTACACCTTC.